One T cell receptor beta chain is described in this entry. A read error may account for a junction end that differs from germline. This sample's RNA came from whole unsorted tissue. TCRbeta libraries were built with three rounds of nested PCR, modified from ARM-PCR. TCRdb reprocessed the multiplex PCR reads via MiXCR and lists one record per CDR3 protein. The profile shows approximately 140,000 distinct CDR3 sequences, approximately 64% of them singletons. These data belong to a study of tumor and adjacent non-tumor tissue in lung cancer. The CDR3 has 16 residues. Germline CDR1 reads DFQATT; CDR2 reads SNEGSKA (reference sequence).

Source material: lung tumor tissue. The J gene is TRBJ2-1, the V gene TRBV20-1; D unclear. The origin of this receptor is a man aged 55 to 69 with small cell lung cancer. In DNA, the CDR3 is TGCAGTGCTATCCTCAACTTCCCCCGGAGCAACAATGAGCTGTTCTTC. Its translation is CSAILNFPRSNNELFF.